This record concerns one TCR beta chain sequence. The data were taken from a study of T cell changes during pregnancy in multiple sclerosis. With V trimmed by 0 bases and J by 6 bases, 3 bases remained unmatched. CDR1 SGDLS and CDR2 YYNGEE come from the germline V gene. This CDR3 is built from 14 residues. Here immunoSEQ multiplex PCR was the method, and the copy in TCRdb shows in-frame clones only, minus some. Of tens of thousands of clones in the sample, 90% were seen once. The sequenced sample was peripheral blood, obtained in the third trimester of pregnancy. The sequence was collected from a female donor with multiple sclerosis, enrolled in a pregnancy study. This chain uses TRBV9 with TRBJ2-1; 7 bases map to TRBD2. This CDR3 is CASSVGGLSNEQFF. Written as DNA, the CDR3 is TGTGCCAGCAGCGTAGGGGGACTATCCAATGAGCAGTTCTTC.